The following is a T cell receptor beta chain sequence with its context. Per the original methods: The assay estimated nucleated cells by amplifying reference gene primers. Profiled with immunoSEQ multiplex PCR; TCRdb holds only in-frame clones, not every one. Clonal size and the V and J genes are those of that table, whereas D and trimming came from the DNA. Among about 41,000 clones listed, around 81% were seen once. The source of the sample is a study of blood T cell repertoires in COVID-19. Study in general: Spain, Italy and the United States supplied samples that represented acute and convalescent COVID-19. Nucleic acid was either cDNA or gDNA, and it came from T cells, B-cell-depleted T cells, or PBMCs.

CDR3 length: 14 residues. Germline V gene data show CDR1 as SGHAT and CDR2 as FQNNGV. The V and J ends lost 3 bases and 3 bases, in that order; junction bases with no gene match: 3. Sample: peripheral blood. The rearrangement uses TRBV11-2 and TRBJ2-7, with 9 nucleotides matching TRBD2. This clonotype was obtained from a middle-aged man with active or convalescent COVID-19. Here the CDR3 DNA reads TGTGCCAGCAGCTTCCCTAGCGGGGACTACGAGCAGTACTTC. This codes for CASSFPSGDYEQYF.